These T cell receptor beta chains were read from a single sample in a study of cytomegalovirus exposure and HLA in healthy donors. This table comes from immunoSEQ multiplex PCR, and its TCRdb copy is limited to in-frame clones, with some not included. The data contain 65,000 or so clones, 62% of them singletons. Source material: PBMCs. The receptors originated from a man aged 25-45 years in good health and CMV-seronegative. Each CDR3 is given without its conserved first and last residue.

J: TRBJ2-3
V: TRBV2
CDR3: ASTSRSFTDTQY

J: TRBJ2-1
V: TRBV5-4
CDR3: ASSPRLAGVNYNEQF

J: TRBJ2-3
V: TRBV11-2
CDR3: ASSSTRGVDTQY

J: TRBJ1-1
V: TRBV2
CDR3: ASSDVEAF

J: TRBJ1-6
V: TRBV30
CDR3: AWSATGLDSPLH

J: TRBJ2-5
V: TRBV30
CDR3: AWTTGTGRETQY

J: TRBJ1-1
V: TRBV30
CDR3: AWSLWPNTEAF

J: TRBJ2-1
V: TRBV5-6
CDR3: ASSPDPGNEQF

J: TRBJ1-4
V: TRBV5-1
CDR3: ASSASGGTNEKLF

J: TRBJ2-5
V: TRBV5-6
CDR3: ASSSSGGQQETQY

J: TRBJ2-5
V: TRBV6-6
CDR3: ASSYSWTGMETQY

J: TRBJ2-7
V: TRBV5-4
CDR3: ASSFSAGDSYEQY

J: TRBJ1-2
V: TRBV5-1
CDR3: ASSLTGTGNYGYT

J: TRBJ2-5
V: TRBV7-9
CDR3: ASSLGRGKPPQETQY

J: TRBJ1-6
V: TRBV25-1
CDR3: ASTQSGVGSPLH

J: TRBJ2-7
V: TRBV2
CDR3: ASSLQGLTYEQY

J: TRBJ2-1
V: TRBV5-1
CDR3: ASSSNSGGFDEQF

J: TRBJ2-1
V: TRBV10-3
CDR3: AISEGQGSGNEQF

J: TRBJ1-6
V: TRBV2
CDR3: ASSAAGTGVERALH

J: TRBJ1-1
V: TRBV11-3
CDR3: ASSSSLDRSTEAF

J: TRBJ1-1
V: TRBV29-1
CDR3: SGGQGATEAF

J: TRBJ2-7
V: TRBV5-6
CDR3: ASSSGGGGASYEQY

J: TRBJ2-1
V: TRBV7-2
CDR3: ASSSGRGAVNEQF

J: TRBJ1-3
V: TRBV6-5
CDR3: ASSYGDRISGNTIY

J: TRBJ1-2
V: TRBV29-1
CDR3: SVGDRELVGYT

J: TRBJ2-1
V: TRBV5-1
CDR3: ASSLEPTGDNEQF

J: TRBJ2-7
V: TRBV5-4
CDR3: ASSLVGSGYEQY

J: TRBJ2-7
V: TRBV6-5
CDR3: ASSYRQATYEQY

J: TRBJ2-3
V: TRBV6-5
CDR3: ASSYHRYYTQY

J: TRBJ2-5
V: TRBV6-6
CDR3: ASSLGIAGFQETQY

J: TRBJ1-4
V: TRBV5-1
CDR3: ASSRDSSNEKLF

J: TRBJ2-2
V: TRBV14
CDR3: ASSQSRDTGELF

J: TRBJ1-2
V: TRBV6-1
CDR3: ASSDEGYGYT

J: TRBJ2-7
V: TRBV7-9
CDR3: ASSVSGGNDEQY

J: TRBJ1-1
V: TRBV27
CDR3: ASMWARDTEAF

J: TRBJ2-7
V: TRBV4-1
CDR3: ASSQGSATQDFTYEQY

J: TRBJ2-1
V: TRBV6-6
CDR3: ASSKTGTPNEQF

J: TRBJ2-7
V: TRBV18
CDR3: ASSKGQRAYEQY

J: TRBJ2-7
V: TRBV6-6
CDR3: ASRHIPDLTSYEQY

J: TRBJ2-5
V: TRBV19
CDR3: ASSSTDQETQY

J: TRBJ2-2
V: TRBV7-2
CDR3: ASSPAGYGELF

J: TRBJ2-5
V: TRBV7-8
CDR3: ASSPLSGFETQY

J: TRBJ1-5
V: TRBV11-2
CDR3: ASSLVGGQGNQPQH

J: TRBJ2-3
V: TRBV6-5
CDR3: ASSKQGARMDTQY

J: TRBJ1-6
V: TRBV2
CDR3: ASGDRGGSPLH